This T cell receptor beta chain emerged from a study of blood T cell repertoires in COVID-19. Background on the study: Both acute and convalescent COVID-19 samples were obtained from the United States, Italy and Spain. T cells, B-cell-depleted T cells, or PBMCs supplied cDNA or gDNA.

The CDR3 sequence is 14 residues long. CDR1 is GTSNPN, CDR2 SVGIG, per germline (reference sequence). J was trimmed by 8 bases and V by 1 base; bases with no gene match: 7. Under the authors' procedure: Counts of nucleated cells, estimated from reference gene primer amplification, were obtained. Only in-frame clones appear in the TCRdb table, and some are missing; sequencing was by immunoSEQ multiplex PCR. D and trimming come from the DNA, and the V and J calls and clone size come from that table. This repertoire shows 200,000 to 300,000 clones, 75% to 90% found once; its top ten account for roughly 4%. Residents of about two dozen US areas, aged 18 to 89 years, made up the participants.

What was sequenced was PBMCs or T cells enriched from blood (not recorded which). The sequence came from a woman aged 25 to 39 who had recovered from COVID-19. The rearrangement links TRBV30 to TRBJ1-1; TRBD1 matches at 10 bases. The CDR3 spells CAWSGGQGQIEAFF. CDR3 bases: TGTGCCTGGAGTGGGGGACAGGGGCAGATAGAAGCTTTCTTT.